The 5 T cell receptor beta chains given below trace back to one sample, sequenced in a study of blood T cell repertoires in COVID-19. Assay used: immunoSEQ multiplex PCR; TCRdb lists only in-frame clones, some missing. This table has around 180,000 clones, about 84% appearing once. Sequencing used PBMCs or T cells enriched from blood (not recorded which). The receptors come from a man between 45 and 60 years old who had recovered from COVID-19.

The CDR3: CASSPQDSLYEQYF. CDR3 nucleotide sequence: TGTGCCAGCAGTCCGCAGGACAGCCTCTACGAGCAGTACTTC. This chain connects TRBV27 to TRBJ2-7, with D perhaps matching TRBD1 (6 bases). Trimming removed 5 bases from V and 3 bases from J, with 14 bases in between. The CDR3 sequence is 14 residues long. Germline V gene data show CDR1 as MNHEY and CDR2 as SMNVEV (reference sequence).

The chain recombines TRBV16 with TRBJ1-3; no definite D call. Germline CDR1 is KGHSY and CDR2 is FQNENV. There are 12 residues in the CDR3. The V end was cut by 2 bases, the J end by 4 bases, with 3 bases between. CDR3 region: CASSQAGNTIYF. In DNA, the CDR3 is TGTGCCAGCAGCCAAGCGGGAAACACCATATATTTT.

This clone is a singleton in its sample. The chain has TRBV3-1 (or the pseudogene TRBV3-2) and TRBJ2-2, with D tentatively TRBD1 (6 bases). This CDR3 spans 12 amino acids. Between the trimmed V and J ends, which lost 4 bases and 6 bases, there was a span of 6 bases. CDR1 is LGHDT and CDR2 is YNNKEL in the germline V gene (reference sequence). Here the CDR3 reads CASSPGAGELFF. The CDR3 DNA reads as TGTGCCAGCAGCCCAGGGGCCGGGGAGCTGTTTTTT.

This clone was observed a few times. The gene calls are TRBV7-8 and TRBJ2-1, with 7 bases fitting TRBD2. V lost 5 bases and J lost 0; bases outside the gene matches: 4. This CDR3 comprises 15 residues. Germline-derived CDR1 and CDR2 are SGHVS and FQNEAQ. DNA for the CDR3: TGTGCCAGCAGCCCTAGCGGTAGCTCCTACAATGAGCAGTTCTTC. Encoded protein: CASSPSGSSYNEQFF.

The chain is built from TRBV19 and TRBJ1-4, with D possibly TRBD1 on 5 matching bases. Germline V gene lookup returns CDR1 LNHDA and CDR2 SQIVND (reference sequence). This CDR3 has 14 amino acids. V was clipped by 7 bases and J by 8 bases, with 17 bases between them. Here the CDR3 DNA reads TGTGCCAGTACCCCGCCGGGACTTGGGGAAAAACTGTTTTTT. This gives the protein CASTPPGLGEKLFF.